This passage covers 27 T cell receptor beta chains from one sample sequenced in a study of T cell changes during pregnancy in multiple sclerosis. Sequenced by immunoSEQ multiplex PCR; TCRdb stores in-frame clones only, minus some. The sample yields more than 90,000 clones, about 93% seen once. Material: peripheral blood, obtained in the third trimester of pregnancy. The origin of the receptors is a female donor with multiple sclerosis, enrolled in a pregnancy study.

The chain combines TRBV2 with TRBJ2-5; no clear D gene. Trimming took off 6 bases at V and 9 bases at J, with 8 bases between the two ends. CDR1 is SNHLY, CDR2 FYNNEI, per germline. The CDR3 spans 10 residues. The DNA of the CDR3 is TGTGCCAGCAGCCTCGTATCCCAGTACTTC. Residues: CASSLVSQYF.

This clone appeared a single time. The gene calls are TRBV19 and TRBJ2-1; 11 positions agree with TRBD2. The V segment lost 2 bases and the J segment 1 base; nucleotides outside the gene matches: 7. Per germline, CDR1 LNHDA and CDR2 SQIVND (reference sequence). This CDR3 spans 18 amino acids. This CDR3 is CASSIRLAGGLSYNEQFF. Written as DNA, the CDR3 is TGTGCCAGTAGTATACGTCTAGCGGGAGGCCTTTCCTACAATGAGCAGTTCTTC.

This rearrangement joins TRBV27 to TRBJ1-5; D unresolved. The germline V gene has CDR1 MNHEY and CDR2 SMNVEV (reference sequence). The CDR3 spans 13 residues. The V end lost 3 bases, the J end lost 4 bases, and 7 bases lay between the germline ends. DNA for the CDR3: TGTGCCAGCAGTTTGAGAGAAAATCAGCCCCAGCATTTT. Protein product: CASSLRENQPQHF.

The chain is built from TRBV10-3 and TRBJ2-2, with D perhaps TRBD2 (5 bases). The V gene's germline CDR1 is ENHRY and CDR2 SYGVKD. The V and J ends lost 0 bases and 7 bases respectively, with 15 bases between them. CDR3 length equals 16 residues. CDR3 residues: CAISESSLAGVGELFF. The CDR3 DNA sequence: TGTGCCATCAGTGAGTCCAGCCTAGCCGGCGTCGGGGAGCTGTTTTTT.

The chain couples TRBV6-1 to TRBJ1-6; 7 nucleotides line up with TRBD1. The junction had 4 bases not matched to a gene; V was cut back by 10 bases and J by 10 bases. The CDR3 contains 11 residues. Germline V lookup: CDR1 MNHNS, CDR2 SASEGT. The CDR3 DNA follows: TGTGCCACCTGGGACAGATCACCCCTCCACTTT. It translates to CATWDRSPLHF.

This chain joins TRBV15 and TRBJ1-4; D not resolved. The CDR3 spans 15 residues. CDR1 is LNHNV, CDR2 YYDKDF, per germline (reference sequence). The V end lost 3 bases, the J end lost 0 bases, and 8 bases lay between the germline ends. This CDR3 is CATSRNQATNEKLFF. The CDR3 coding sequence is TGTGCCACCAGCAGGAACCAGGCAACTAATGAAAAACTGTTTTTT.

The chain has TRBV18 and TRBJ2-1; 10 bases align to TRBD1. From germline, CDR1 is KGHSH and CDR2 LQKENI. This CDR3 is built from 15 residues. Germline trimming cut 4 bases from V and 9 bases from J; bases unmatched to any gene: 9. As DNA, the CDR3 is TGTGCCAGCTCACAGACCGGGACAGGGGACCGTGAGCAGTTCTTC. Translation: CASSQTGTGDREQFF.

The CDR3 DNA reads TGTGCCAGCAGAGGGGGACGGAACAATCAGCCCCAGCATTTT. Protein product: CASRGGRNNQPQHF. The V and J genes are TRBV2 and TRBJ1-5; maybe TRBD1 (6 bases). The CDR3 runs to 14 residues. The ends were cut back, 6 bases at V and 3 bases at J, with 12 bases in the middle. CDR1 and CDR2 from the germline V gene are SNHLY and FYNNEI. Filled out from reference TRBV2 and TRBJ1-5, the complete variable domain reads EPEVTQTPSHQVTQMGQEVILRCVPISNHLYFYWYRQILGQKVEFLVSFYNNEISEKSEIFDDQFSVERPDGSNFTLKIRSTKLEDSAMYFCASRGGRNNQPQHFGDGTRLSIL.

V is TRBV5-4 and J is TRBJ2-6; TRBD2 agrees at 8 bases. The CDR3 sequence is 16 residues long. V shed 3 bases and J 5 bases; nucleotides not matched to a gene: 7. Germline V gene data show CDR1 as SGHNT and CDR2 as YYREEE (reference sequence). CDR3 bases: TGTGCCAGCAGCTCCAACAGCGGGGGTAGGGCCAACGTCCTGACTTTC. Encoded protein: CASSSNSGGRANVLTF.

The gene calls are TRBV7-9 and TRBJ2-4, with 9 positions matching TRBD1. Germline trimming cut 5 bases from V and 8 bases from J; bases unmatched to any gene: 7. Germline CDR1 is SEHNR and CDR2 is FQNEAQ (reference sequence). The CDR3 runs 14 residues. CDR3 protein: CASSQTGQGDIQYF. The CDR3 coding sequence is TGTGCCAGCAGCCAAACGGGACAGGGAGACATTCAGTACTTC. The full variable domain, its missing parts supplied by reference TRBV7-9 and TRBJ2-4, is DTGVSQNPRHKITKRGQNVTFRCDPISEHNRLYWYRQTLGQGPEFLTYFQNEAQLEKSRLLSDRFSAERPKGSFSTLEIQRTEQGDSAMYLCASSQTGQGDIQYFGAGTRLSVL.

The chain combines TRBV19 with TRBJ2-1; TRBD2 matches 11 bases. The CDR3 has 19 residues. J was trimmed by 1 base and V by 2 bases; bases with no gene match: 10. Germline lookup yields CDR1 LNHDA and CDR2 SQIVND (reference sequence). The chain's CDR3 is CASSIKGSSGRLSYNEQFF. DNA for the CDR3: TGTGCCAGTAGTATAAAGGGATCTAGCGGGAGGTTATCCTACAATGAGCAGTTCTTC.

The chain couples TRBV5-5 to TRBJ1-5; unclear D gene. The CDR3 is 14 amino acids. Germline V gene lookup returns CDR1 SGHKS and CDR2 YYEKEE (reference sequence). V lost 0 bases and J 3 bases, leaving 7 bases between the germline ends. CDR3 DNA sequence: TGTGCCAGCAGCTTGGGAACGGTCAATCAGCCCCAGCATTTT. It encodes CASSLGTVNQPQHF. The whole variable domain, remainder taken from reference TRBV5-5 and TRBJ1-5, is DAGVTQSPTHLIKTRGQQVTLRCSPISGHKSVSWYQQVLGQGPQFIFQYYEKEERGRGNFPDRFSARQFPNYSSELNVNALLLGDSALYLCASSLGTVNQPQHFGDGTRLSIL.

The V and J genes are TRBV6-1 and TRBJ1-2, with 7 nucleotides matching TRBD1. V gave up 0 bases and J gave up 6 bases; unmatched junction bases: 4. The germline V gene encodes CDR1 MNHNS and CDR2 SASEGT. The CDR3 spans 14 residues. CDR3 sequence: CASSEAVRGDGYTF. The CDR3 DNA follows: TGTGCCAGCAGTGAAGCAGTCAGGGGGGATGGCTACACCTTC.

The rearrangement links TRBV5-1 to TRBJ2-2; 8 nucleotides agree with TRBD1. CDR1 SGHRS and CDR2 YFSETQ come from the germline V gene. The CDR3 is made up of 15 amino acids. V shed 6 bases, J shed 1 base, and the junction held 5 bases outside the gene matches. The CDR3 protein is CASTSGGVNTGELFF. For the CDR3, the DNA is TGCGCCAGCACGTCAGGGGGCGTGAACACCGGGGAGCTGTTTTTT.

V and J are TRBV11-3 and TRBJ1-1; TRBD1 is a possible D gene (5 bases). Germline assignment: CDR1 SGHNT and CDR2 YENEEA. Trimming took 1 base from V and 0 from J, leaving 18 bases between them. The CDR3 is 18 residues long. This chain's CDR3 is CASSLGVVTDKMNTEAFF. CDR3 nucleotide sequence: TGTGCCAGCAGCTTAGGGGTGGTGACAGATAAAATGAACACTGAAGCTTTCTTT.

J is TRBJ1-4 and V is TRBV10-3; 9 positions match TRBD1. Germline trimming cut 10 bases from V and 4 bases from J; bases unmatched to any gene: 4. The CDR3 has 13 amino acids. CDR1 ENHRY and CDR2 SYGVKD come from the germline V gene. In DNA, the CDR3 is TGTGCCACGAGGGACAGGGATAATGAAAAACTGTTTTTT. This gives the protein CATRDRDNEKLFF.

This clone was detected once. CDR3 DNA sequence: TGTGCCAGCAGGGGACAGGGCTGGAATCAGCCCCAGCATTTT. It translates to CASRGQGWNQPQHF. This sequence joins TRBV6-1 and TRBJ1-5; 9 nucleotides agree with TRBD1. The CDR3 extends over 14 amino acids. Germline CDR1 and CDR2: MNHNS and SASEGT. Trimming removed 6 bases from V and 4 bases from J; junction bases left unmatched: 4.

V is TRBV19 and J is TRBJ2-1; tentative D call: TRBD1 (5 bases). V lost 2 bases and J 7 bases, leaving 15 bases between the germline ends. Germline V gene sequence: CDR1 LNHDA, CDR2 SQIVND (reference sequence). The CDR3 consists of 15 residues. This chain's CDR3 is CASSISSGLRNEQFF. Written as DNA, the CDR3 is TGTGCCAGTAGTATAAGCTCAGGGTTGAGGAATGAGCAGTTCTTC.

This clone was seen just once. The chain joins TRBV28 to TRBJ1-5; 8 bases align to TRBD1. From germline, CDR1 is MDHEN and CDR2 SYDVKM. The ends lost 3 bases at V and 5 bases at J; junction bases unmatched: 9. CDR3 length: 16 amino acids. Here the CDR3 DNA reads TGTGCCAGCAGTTTGTCCGGGACAGGTCCACATCAGCCCCAGCATTTT. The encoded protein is CASSLSGTGPHQPQHF.

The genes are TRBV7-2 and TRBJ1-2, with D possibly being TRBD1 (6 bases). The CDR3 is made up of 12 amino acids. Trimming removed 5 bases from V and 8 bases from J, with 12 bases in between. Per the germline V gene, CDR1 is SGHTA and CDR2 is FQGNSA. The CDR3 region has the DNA TGTGCCAGCAGCCCCAGTACAGGGGGCTACACCTTC. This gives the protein CASSPSTGGYTF. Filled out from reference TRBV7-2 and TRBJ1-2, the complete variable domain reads GAGVSQSPSNKVTEKGKDVELRCDPISGHTALYWYRQSLGQGLEFLIYFQGNSAPDKSGLPSDRFSAERTGGSVSTLTIQRTQQEDSAVYLCASSPSTGGYTFGSGTRLTVV.

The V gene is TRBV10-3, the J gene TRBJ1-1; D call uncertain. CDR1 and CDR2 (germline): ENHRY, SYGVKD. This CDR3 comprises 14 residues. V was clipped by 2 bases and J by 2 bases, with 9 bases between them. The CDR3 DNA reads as TGTGCCATCAGTGAGGGCTGGAGAAACACTGAAGCTTTCTTT. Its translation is CAISEGWRNTEAFF.

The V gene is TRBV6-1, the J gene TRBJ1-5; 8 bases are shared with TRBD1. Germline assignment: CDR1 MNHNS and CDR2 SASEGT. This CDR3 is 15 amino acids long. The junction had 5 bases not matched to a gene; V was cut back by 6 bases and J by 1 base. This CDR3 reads CASRMDRESNQPQHF. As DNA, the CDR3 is TGTGCCAGCAGGATGGACAGGGAAAGCAATCAGCCCCAGCATTTT.

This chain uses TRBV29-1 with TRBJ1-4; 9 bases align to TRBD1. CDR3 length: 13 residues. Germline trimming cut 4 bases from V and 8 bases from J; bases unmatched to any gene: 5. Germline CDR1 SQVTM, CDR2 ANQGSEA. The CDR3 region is CSVAGTGWEKLFF. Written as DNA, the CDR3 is TGCAGCGTTGCGGGGACAGGGTGGGAAAAACTGTTTTTT.

The CDR3 is CSVVVTGLNTEAFF. CDR3 nucleotides: TGCAGCGTTGTGGTAACAGGACTGAACACTGAAGCTTTCTTT. The chain uses TRBV29-1 and TRBJ1-1; tentative D call: TRBD1 (5 bases). The CDR3 covers 14 residues. The V end was cut by 4 bases, the J end by 0 bases, with 12 bases between. The germline V gene has CDR1 SQVTM and CDR2 ANQGSEA.

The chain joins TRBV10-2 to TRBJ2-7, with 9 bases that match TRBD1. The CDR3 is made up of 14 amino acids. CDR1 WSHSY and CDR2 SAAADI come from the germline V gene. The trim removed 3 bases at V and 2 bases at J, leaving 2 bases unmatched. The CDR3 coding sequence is TGCGCCAGCAGTGACGGGACAGGGCCCTACGAGCAGTACTTC. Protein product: CASSDGTGPYEQYF.

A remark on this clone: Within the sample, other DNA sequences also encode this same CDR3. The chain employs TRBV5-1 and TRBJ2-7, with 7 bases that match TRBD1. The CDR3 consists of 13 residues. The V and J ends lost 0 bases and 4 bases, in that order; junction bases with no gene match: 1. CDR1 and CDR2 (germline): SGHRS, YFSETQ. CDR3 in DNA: TGCGCCAGCAGCTTGGACAGGGGATACGAGCAGTACTTC. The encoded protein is CASSLDRGYEQYF.

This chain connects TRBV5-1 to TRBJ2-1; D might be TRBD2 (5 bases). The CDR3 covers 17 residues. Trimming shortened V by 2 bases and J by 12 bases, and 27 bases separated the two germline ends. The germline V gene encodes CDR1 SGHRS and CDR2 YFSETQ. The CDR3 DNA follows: TGCGCCAGCAGCTTATCCTGGAGGCCAGGCGAATGGGAAGTGCAGTTCTTC. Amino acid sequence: CASSLSWRPGEWEVQFF.